The 27 T cell receptor beta chains presented below share a single source sample, sequenced in a study of cytomegalovirus exposure and HLA in healthy donors. The PCR made use of 60 Vbeta and 13 Jbeta primers. Clones were read by immunoSEQ multiplex PCR, and TCRdb kept only the in-frame ones, dropping some. The table lists 210,000 or so clones, about nine tenths of them singletons. Sequenced material: PBMCs. These TCRs come from a man aged 25 to 45 in good health and CMV-seronegative.

The chain recombines TRBV10-3 with TRBJ2-1; TRBD2 agrees at 8 bases. Germline V gives CDR1 ENHRY, CDR2 SYGVKD. J lost 0 bases, V lost 5 bases, and 0 bases had no gene match. The CDR3 extends over 14 amino acids. The CDR3 DNA sequence: TGTGCCATCAGTACTAGCGGCTCCTACAATGAGCAGTTCTTC. Translation gives CAISTSGSYNEQFF.

This rearrangement joins TRBV29-1 to TRBJ2-5; perhaps TRBD1 as D (5 bases). The CDR3 spans 14 residues. CDR1 and CDR2 from the germline V gene are SQVTM and ANQGSEA. V was pared by 6 bases and J by 2 bases, with 16 bases between. CDR3 DNA: TGCAGCGTCATGACCGGACAACGGCAAGAGACCCAGTACTTC. Its protein is CSVMTGQRQETQYF. Looking up the rest from reference TRBV29-1 and TRBJ2-5 gives the full variable domain: SAVISQKPSRDICQRGTSLTIQCQVDSQVTMMFWYRQQPGQSLTLIATANQGSEATYESGFVIDKFPISRPNLTFSTLTVSNMSPEDSSIYLCSVMTGQRQETQYFGPGTRLLVL.

V gene TRBV25-1 combines with J gene TRBJ2-5; TRBD2 aligns across 7 bases. CDR3 length equals 16 residues. With V trimmed by 8 bases and J by 1 base, 13 bases remained unmatched. Germline CDR1 and CDR2: MGHDK and SYGVNS. CDR3 bases: TGTGCCAGCGACGCTAGCGGAGAAAGTTCCCAAGAGACCCAGTACTTC. Translated, it gives CASDASGESSQETQYF.

This chain connects TRBV28 to TRBJ1-5, with 9 positions matching TRBD1. The CDR3 spans 13 residues. The V gene's germline CDR1 is MDHEN and CDR2 SYDVKM. The junction had 6 bases not matched to a gene; V was cut back by 9 bases and J by 6 bases. CDR3 bases: TGTGCCAGTTTGGGGACAGGGTTTCAGCCCCAGCATTTT. This encodes CASLGTGFQPQHF. Full variable domain (missing parts from reference TRBV28 and TRBJ1-5): DVKVTQSSRYLVKRTGEKVFLECVQDMDHENMFWYRQDPGLGLRLIYFSYDVKMKEKGDIPEGYSVSREKKERFSLILESASTNQTSMYLCASLGTGFQPQHFGDGTRLSIL.

V is TRBV5-4 and J is TRBJ1-1, with 7 bases matching TRBD1. CDR1 is SGHNT and CDR2 is YYREEE in the germline V gene (reference sequence). CDR3 length: 16 amino acids. V lost 4 bases to trimming and J lost 5 bases; unmatched junction nucleotides: 14. The CDR3 reads CASSRPGTVSGTEAFF. For the CDR3, the DNA is TGTGCCAGCAGCCGTCCCGGGACAGTTTCGGGGACTGAAGCTTTCTTT. The full variable domain, completed using reference TRBV5-4 and TRBJ1-1, is ETGVTQSPTHLIKTRGQQVTLRCSSQSGHNTVSWYQQALGQGPQFIFQYYREEENGRGNFPPRFSGLQFPNYSSELNVNALELDDSALYLCASSRPGTVSGTEAFFGQGTRLTVV.

Worth noting for this clone: Germline and junction disagree at one end, which may indicate a read error. J is TRBJ2-7 and V is TRBV7-9; 8 bases are shared with TRBD1. The CDR3 covers 15 residues. CDR1 is SEHNR, CDR2 FQNEAQ, per germline (reference sequence). The chain's CDR3 is CSSSPPDRATYEQYF. CDR3 coding DNA: TGTTCCAGCAGCCCCCCGGACAGGGCCACCTACGAGCAGTACTTC.

This rearrangement joins TRBV29-1 to TRBJ1-4; TRBD1 is a possible D gene (6 bases). Germline V CDR1 and CDR2: SQVTM, ANQGSEA. Trimming stripped 7 bases from V and 2 bases from J, with 14 bases between. The CDR3 runs to 14 residues. The CDR3: CSAAGGGTNEKLFF. Here the CDR3 DNA reads TGCAGCGCCGCGGGAGGGGGGACTAATGAAAAACTGTTTTTT.

The chain links TRBV7-2 to TRBJ2-2; 11 nucleotides match TRBD2. From germline, CDR1 is SGHTA and CDR2 FQGNSA. Trimming took 6 bases from V and 5 from J; bases not matched to a gene: 5. The length of the CDR3 is 15 residues. The CDR3 loop is CASRLTSGGTGELFF. The CDR3, as DNA: TGTGCCAGCAGGTTAACTAGCGGGGGTACCGGGGAGCTGTTTTTT.

J is TRBJ1-2 and V is TRBV4-1, with 7 bases aligning to TRBD1. Germline-derived CDR1 and CDR2 are MGHRA and YSYEKL. V shed 2 bases and J 5 bases; nucleotides not matched to a gene: 5. The length of the CDR3 is 14 residues. CDR3 sequence (DNA): TGCGCCAGCAGCCAAACGACAGGGTTTTATGGCTACACCTTC. Its protein product is CASSQTTGFYGYTF.

This clone was detected only once. The genes are TRBV15 and TRBJ2-7, with 8 bases matching TRBD1. In germline, CDR1 is LNHNV, CDR2 YYDKDF (reference sequence). CDR3 length: 14 residues. The ends lost 5 bases at V and 5 bases at J; junction bases unmatched: 8. The CDR3 sequence is CATSDRDRNHEQYF. Written as DNA, the CDR3 is TGTGCCACCAGCGACCGGGACAGGAACCACGAGCAGTACTTC.

In its sample, this clone was seen a few times. V and J are TRBV6-1 and TRBJ1-6; tentative D call: TRBD1 (6 bases). CDR1 is MNHNS and CDR2 is SASEGT in the germline V gene. Trimming removed 2 bases at V and 7 bases at J, with 21 bases between. The CDR3 length is 18 residues. The CDR3: CASSEFLAEQGLNSPLHF. The CDR3, as DNA: TGTGCCAGCAGTGAATTCCTAGCTGAACAGGGTTTAAATTCACCCCTCCACTTT.

The J gene is TRBJ1-5, the V gene TRBV6-5; D might be TRBD1 (5 bases). CDR1 is MNHEY, CDR2 SVGAGI, per germline. The CDR3 extends over 14 amino acids. Trimming stripped 6 bases from V and 6 bases from J, with 15 bases between. CDR3 residues: CASRGSGGGQPQHF. CDR3 bases: TGTGCCAGCAGGGGGAGTGGGGGGGGTCAGCCCCAGCATTTT.

The chain couples TRBV6-5 to TRBJ2-2; tentatively, D is TRBD1 (5 bases). The CDR3 runs to 15 residues. Germline V CDR1 and CDR2: MNHEY, SVGAGI. V gave up 4 bases and J gave up 6 bases, with 15 bases separating them. CDR3 DNA: TGTGCCAGCAGTTTACGATTTACAGGACCCGGGGAGCTGTTTTTT. Translation gives CASSLRFTGPGELFF.

The CDR3 nucleotides read TGTGCCAGCAGCTTAATCGACAGGGGGTACGAGCAGTACTTC. Residues: CASSLIDRGYEQYF. This chain joins TRBV11-2 and TRBJ2-7, with 9 bases fitting TRBD1. The V gene's germline CDR1 is SGHAT and CDR2 FQNNGV. Germline trimming cut 2 bases from V and 4 bases from J; bases unmatched to any gene: 3. CDR3 length: 14 amino acids.

The chain recombines TRBV6-1 with TRBJ2-1; 11 bases fit TRBD1. Germline CDR1 and CDR2: MNHNS and SASEGT. The CDR3 has 16 residues. The V gene end was trimmed by 3 bases and the J gene end by 7 bases; junction bases not matched to a gene: 8. The CDR3, as DNA: TGTGCCAGCAGTGAGCTGAGGACAGGGGGCTTTAATGAGCAGTTCTTC. Translated, it gives CASSELRTGGFNEQFF.

As for this clone: The sample carries other DNA sequences with the same CDR3. The chain links TRBV5-1 to TRBJ2-1, with TRBD1 matching 10 bases. CDR3 length: 15 amino acids. V lost 4 bases to trimming and J lost 2 bases; unmatched junction nucleotides: 3. Germline lookup yields CDR1 SGHRS and CDR2 YFSETQ. The CDR3 is CASSPGQGTYNEQFF. The CDR3, as DNA: TGCGCCAGCAGCCCGGGACAGGGGACCTACAATGAGCAGTTCTTC.

Notes on this clone: Other DNA sequences in this sample translate to the same CDR3. V gene TRBV5-1 combines with J gene TRBJ1-1, with D unresolved. Germline V gene lookup returns CDR1 SGHRS and CDR2 YFSETQ. V shed 0 bases and J shed 3 bases, with 9 bases lying between them. The CDR3 covers 14 residues. CDR3 in DNA: TGCGCCAGCAGCTTGGACCTAGACGACACTGAAGCTTTCTTT. Encoded protein: CASSLDLDDTEAFF.

V usage is TRBV5-8 and J usage is TRBJ2-3; 15 bases map to TRBD2. Germline CDR1 is SGHTS and CDR2 is YDEGEE. The CDR3 extends over 17 amino acids. V was clipped by 4 bases and J by 4 bases; unmatched bases: 7. The chain's CDR3 is CASSMRTSGRAADTQYF. CDR3 DNA: TGTGCCAGCAGCATGCGGACTAGCGGGAGGGCGGCAGATACGCAGTATTTT.

This chain links TRBV6-1 with TRBJ2-1; D unclear. This CDR3 contains 14 residues. V was clipped by 8 bases and J by 2 bases, with 13 bases between them. CDR1 is MNHNS, CDR2 SASEGT, per germline. This CDR3 is CASSRHSTYNEQFF. CDR3 nucleotides: TGTGCCAGCTCCCGACATTCCACCTACAATGAGCAGTTCTTC.

CDR3 in DNA: TGCGCCAGCAACCCACTGAGGGGGTCTAAGGGGGAGCTGTTTTTT. Its translation: CASNPLRGSKGELFF. The rearrangement joins TRBV5-1 to TRBJ2-2, with D possibly matching TRBD1 (6 bases). The CDR3 length is 15 residues. Trimming pared 6 bases from V and 8 bases from J, leaving 20 bases between. The germline V gene has CDR1 SGHRS and CDR2 YFSETQ.

The rearrangement joins TRBV2 to TRBJ2-2, with TRBD1 matching 7 bases. Germline V gene lookup returns CDR1 SNHLY and CDR2 FYNNEI. CDR3 length equals 14 residues. The V segment lost 7 bases and the J segment 1 base; nucleotides outside the gene matches: 3. CDR3 in amino acids: CASNRGENTGELFF. For the CDR3, the DNA is TGTGCCAGCAACAGGGGCGAGAACACCGGGGAGCTGTTTTTT.

This sequence joins TRBV7-6 and TRBJ2-1; D is unclear. Germline assignment: CDR1 SGHVS and CDR2 FNYEAQ. This CDR3 comprises 13 residues. V lost 6 bases and J 5 bases, leaving 11 bases between the germline ends. In DNA form, the CDR3 reads TGTGCCAGCAGATCTCGTTGGCACAATGAGCAGTTCTTC. It translates to CASRSRWHNEQFF.

The rearrangement links TRBV2 to TRBJ1-4, with D perhaps TRBD1 (6 bases). Trimming removed 3 bases at V and 7 bases at J, with 6 bases between. The CDR3 contains 12 residues. CDR1 and CDR2 from the germline V gene are SNHLY and FYNNEI. The CDR3 region is CASSDRGEKLFF. The CDR3 coding sequence is TGTGCCAGCAGTGACAGGGGTGAAAAACTGTTTTTT.

This sequence joins TRBV7-9 and TRBJ2-1; no clear D gene. Trimming shortened V by 4 bases and J by 9 bases, and 10 bases separated the two germline ends. Germline-derived CDR1 and CDR2 are SEHNR and FQNEAQ (reference sequence). The CDR3 is made up of 12 amino acids. This chain's CDR3 is CASSSLSGEQFF. The CDR3 bases are TGTGCCAGCAGCTCCCTCTCCGGTGAGCAGTTCTTC. Full variable domain (rest looked up from reference TRBV7-9 and TRBJ2-1): DTGVSQNPRHKITKRGQNVTFRCDPISEHNRLYWYRQTLGQGPEFLTYFQNEAQLEKSRLLSDRFSAERPKGSFSTLEIQRTEQGDSAMYLCASSSLSGEQFFGPGTRLTVL.

The rearrangement links TRBV5-1 to TRBJ2-7; 8 bases line up with TRBD2. CDR3 size: 15 residues. V was pared by 4 bases and J by 1 base, with 7 bases of the junction left unmatched. CDR1 is SGHRS, CDR2 YFSETQ, per germline. The CDR3, as DNA: TGCGCCAGCAGCACGGGACTAGAGCGTTCCTACGAGCAGTACTTC. Protein: CASSTGLERSYEQYF.

This chain joins TRBV29-1 and TRBJ2-3; a possible D gene is TRBD2 (5 bases). Germline CDR1 and CDR2: SQVTM and ANQGSEA. The V gene lost 4 bases and the J gene lost 0 bases, with 17 bases spanning the gap. The CDR3 consists of 16 residues. Here the CDR3 DNA reads TGCAGCGTTGCCTCCGGAGGCCAAGATAGCACAGATACGCAGTATTTT. Protein: CSVASGGQDSTDTQYF.

This clone was observed a few times. This chain joins TRBV7-9 and TRBJ2-5, with TRBD2 as a possible D gene (5 bases). This CDR3 has 15 residues. Trimming pared 5 bases from V and 5 bases from J, leaving 18 bases between. The germline V gene has CDR1 SEHNR and CDR2 FQNEAQ (reference sequence). The CDR3 bases are TGTGCCAGCAGCCTAACCCGCGCTAGAGGGGAGACCCAGTACTTC. Residues: CASSLTRARGETQYF.